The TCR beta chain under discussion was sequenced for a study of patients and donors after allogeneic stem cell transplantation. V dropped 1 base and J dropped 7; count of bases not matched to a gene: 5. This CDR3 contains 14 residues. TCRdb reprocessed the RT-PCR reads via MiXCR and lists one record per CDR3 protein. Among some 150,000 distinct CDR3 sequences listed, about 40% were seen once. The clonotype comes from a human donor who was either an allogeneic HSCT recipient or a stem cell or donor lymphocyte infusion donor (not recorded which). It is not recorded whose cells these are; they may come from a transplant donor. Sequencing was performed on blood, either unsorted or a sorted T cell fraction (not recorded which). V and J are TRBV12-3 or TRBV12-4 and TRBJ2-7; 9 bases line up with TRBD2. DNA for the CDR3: TGTGCCAGCAGTTTAGGCGGGGGGGCCGTAGAGCAGTACTTC. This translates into CASSLGGGAVEQYF.